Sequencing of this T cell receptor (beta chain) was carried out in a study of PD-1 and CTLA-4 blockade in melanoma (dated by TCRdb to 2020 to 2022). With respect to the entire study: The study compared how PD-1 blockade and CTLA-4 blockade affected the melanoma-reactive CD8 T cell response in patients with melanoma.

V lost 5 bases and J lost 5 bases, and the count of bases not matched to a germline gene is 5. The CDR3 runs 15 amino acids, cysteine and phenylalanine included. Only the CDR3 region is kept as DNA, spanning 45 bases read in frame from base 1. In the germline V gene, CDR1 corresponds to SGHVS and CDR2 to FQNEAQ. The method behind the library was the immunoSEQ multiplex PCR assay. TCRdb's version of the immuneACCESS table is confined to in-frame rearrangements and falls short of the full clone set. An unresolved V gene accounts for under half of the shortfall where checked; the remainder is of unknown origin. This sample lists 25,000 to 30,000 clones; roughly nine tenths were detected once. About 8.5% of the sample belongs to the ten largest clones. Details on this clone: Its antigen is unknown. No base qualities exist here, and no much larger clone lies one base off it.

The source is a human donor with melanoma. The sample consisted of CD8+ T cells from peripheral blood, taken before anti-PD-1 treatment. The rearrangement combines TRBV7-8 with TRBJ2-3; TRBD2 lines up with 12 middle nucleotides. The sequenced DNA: TGTGCCAGCAGCCCCGGACTAGCGGGATTAGATACGCAGTATTTT. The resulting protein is CASSPGLAGLDTQYF.